This T cell receptor (beta chain) was sequenced during a study of blood T cell repertoires in COVID-19. Study context: The analysed material was cDNA or gDNA that came from T cells, B-cell-depleted T cells, or PBMCs.

Trimming left V 4 bases short and J 9 bases short, with 16 bases between. Germline V gene sequence: CDR1 MRHNA, CDR2 SNTAGT. This CDR3 has 14 residues. Repertoires were generated with immunoSEQ multiplex PCR, while TCRdb's copy carries only in-frame clones and drops some. The sample has hundreds of thousands of clones; 85% are singletons. The TCR comes from a woman between 25 and 40 years old who had been exposed to COVID-19. V and J are TRBV6-4 and TRBJ2-1; possible D gene TRBD2, 6 bases. The sequencing input was PBMCs or T cells enriched from blood (not recorded which). The DNA for the CDR3 is TGTGCCAGCAGTGGGGGGGACTCCTCCAGTGAGCAGTTCTTC. Encoded protein: CASSGGDSSSEQFF.